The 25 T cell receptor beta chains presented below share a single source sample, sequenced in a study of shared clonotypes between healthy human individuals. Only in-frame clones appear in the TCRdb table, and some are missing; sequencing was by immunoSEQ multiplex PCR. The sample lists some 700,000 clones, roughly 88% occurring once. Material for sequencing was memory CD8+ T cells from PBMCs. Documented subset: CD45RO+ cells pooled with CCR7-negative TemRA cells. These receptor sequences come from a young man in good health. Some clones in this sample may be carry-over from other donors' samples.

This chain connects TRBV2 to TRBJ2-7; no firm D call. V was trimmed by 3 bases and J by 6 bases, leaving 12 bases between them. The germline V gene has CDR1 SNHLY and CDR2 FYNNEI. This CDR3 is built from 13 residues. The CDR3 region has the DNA TGTGCCAGCAGTGACCCGCTAACTCCCGAGCAGTACTTC. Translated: CASSDPLTPEQYF. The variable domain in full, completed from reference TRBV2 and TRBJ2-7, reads EPEVTQTPSHQVTQMGQEVILRCVPISNHLYFYWYRQILGQKVEFLVSFYNNEISEKSEIFDDQFSVERPDGSNFTLKIRSTKLEDSAMYFCASSDPLTPEQYFGPGTRLTVT.

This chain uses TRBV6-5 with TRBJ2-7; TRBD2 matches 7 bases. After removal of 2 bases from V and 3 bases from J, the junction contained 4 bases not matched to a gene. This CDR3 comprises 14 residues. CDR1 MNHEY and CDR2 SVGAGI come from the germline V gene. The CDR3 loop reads CASSYGGGSYEQYF. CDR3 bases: TGTGCCAGCAGTTACGGTGGCGGGAGCTACGAGCAGTACTTC.

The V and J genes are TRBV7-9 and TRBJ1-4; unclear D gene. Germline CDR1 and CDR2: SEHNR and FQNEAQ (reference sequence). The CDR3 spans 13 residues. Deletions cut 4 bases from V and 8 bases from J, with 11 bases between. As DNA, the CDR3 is TGTGCCAGCAGCTCTCAGAATGGCGAAAAACTGTTTTTT. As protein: CASSSQNGEKLFF.

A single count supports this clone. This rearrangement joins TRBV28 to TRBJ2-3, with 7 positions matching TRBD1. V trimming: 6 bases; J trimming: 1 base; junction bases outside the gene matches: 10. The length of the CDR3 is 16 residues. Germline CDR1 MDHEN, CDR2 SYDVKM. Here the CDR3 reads CASSLKDRPGTDTQYF. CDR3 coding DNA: TGTGCCAGCAGCCTAAAGGACAGGCCGGGCACAGATACGCAGTATTTT.

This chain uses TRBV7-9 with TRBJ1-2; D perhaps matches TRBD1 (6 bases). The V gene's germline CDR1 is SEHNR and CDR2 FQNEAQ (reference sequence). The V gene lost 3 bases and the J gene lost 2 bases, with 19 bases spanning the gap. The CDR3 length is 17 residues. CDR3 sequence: CASSFFLGDRLNYGYTF. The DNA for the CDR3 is TGTGCCAGCAGCTTTTTTTTAGGCGACAGGTTGAACTATGGCTACACCTTC.

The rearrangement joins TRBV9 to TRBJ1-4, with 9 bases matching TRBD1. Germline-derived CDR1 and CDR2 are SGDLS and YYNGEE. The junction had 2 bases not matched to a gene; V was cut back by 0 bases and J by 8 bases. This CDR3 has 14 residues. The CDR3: CASSVGTGVEKLFF. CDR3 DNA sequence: TGTGCCAGCAGCGTAGGGACAGGGGTCGAAAAACTGTTTTTT. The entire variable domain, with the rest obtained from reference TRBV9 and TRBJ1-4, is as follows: DSGVTQTPKHLITATGQRVTLRCSPRSGDLSVYWYQQSLDQGLQFLIQYYNGEERAKGNILERFSAQQFPDLHSELNLSSLELGDSALYFCASSVGTGVEKLFFGSGTQLSVL.

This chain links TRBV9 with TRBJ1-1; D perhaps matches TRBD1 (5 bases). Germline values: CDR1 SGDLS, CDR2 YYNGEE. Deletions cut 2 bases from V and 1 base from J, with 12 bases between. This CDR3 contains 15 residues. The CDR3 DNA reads TGTGCCAGCAGCGTGGGGGAAACTGGGAACACTGAAGCTTTCTTT. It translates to CASSVGETGNTEAFF.

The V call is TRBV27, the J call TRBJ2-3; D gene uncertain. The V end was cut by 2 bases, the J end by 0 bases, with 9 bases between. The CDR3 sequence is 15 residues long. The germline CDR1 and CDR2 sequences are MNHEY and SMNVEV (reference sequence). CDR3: CASSLTLISTDTQYF. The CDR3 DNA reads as TGTGCCAGCAGTTTAACCCTAATTAGCACAGATACGCAGTATTTT.

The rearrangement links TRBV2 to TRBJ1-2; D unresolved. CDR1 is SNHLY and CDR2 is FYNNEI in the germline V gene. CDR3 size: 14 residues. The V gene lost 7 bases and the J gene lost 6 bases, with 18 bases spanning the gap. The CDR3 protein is CASTPSGWSNGYTF. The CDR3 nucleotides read TGTGCCAGCACCCCCTCAGGATGGAGCAATGGCTACACCTTC. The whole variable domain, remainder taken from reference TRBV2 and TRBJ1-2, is EPEVTQTPSHQVTQMGQEVILRCVPISNHLYFYWYRQILGQKVEFLVSFYNNEISEKSEIFDDQFSVERPDGSNFTLKIRSTKLEDSAMYFCASTPSGWSNGYTFGSGTRLTVV.

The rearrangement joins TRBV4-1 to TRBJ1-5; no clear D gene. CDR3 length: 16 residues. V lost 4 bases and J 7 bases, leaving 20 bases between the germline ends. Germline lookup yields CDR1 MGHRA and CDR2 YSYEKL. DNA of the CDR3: TGCGCCAGCAGCCTCGACGGATCAGGTTTCCCACAGCCCCAGCATTTT. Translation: CASSLDGSGFPQPQHF.

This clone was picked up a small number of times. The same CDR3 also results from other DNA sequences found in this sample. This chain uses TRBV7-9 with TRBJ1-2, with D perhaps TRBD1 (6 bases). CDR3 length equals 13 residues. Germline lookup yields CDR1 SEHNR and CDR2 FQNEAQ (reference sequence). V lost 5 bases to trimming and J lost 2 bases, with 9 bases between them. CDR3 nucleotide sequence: TGTGCCAGCAGCCAGGACAGAAACTATGGCTACACCTTC. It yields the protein CASSQDRNYGYTF.

The CDR3 spells CASRGRALGLPQETQYF. CDR3 DNA sequence: TGTGCCAGCAGAGGTCGCGCGTTGGGACTACCTCAAGAGACCCAGTACTTC. The gene calls are TRBV13 and TRBJ2-5; 7 positions agree with TRBD2. This CDR3 has 17 residues. The ends lost 6 bases at V and 2 bases at J; junction bases unmatched: 15. Germline V gene sequence: CDR1 PRHDT, CDR2 FYEKMQ (reference sequence).

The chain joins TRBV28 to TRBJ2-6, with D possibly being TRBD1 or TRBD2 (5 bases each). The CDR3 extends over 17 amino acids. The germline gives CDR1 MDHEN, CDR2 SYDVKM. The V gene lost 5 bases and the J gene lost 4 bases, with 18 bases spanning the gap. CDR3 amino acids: CASSPGTLRGGANVLTF. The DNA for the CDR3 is TGTGCCAGCAGTCCCGGGACCCTAAGAGGGGGGGCCAACGTCCTGACTTTC.

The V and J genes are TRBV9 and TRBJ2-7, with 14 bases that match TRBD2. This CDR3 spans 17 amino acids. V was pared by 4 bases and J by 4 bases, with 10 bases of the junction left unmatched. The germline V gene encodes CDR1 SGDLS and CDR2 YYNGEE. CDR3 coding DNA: TGTGCCAGCAGCTCAGGGGCGACTAGCGGGAGGGTGTACGAGCAGTACTTC. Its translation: CASSSGATSGRVYEQYF.

This CDR3 is CASSLETGFGQPQHF. The CDR3 DNA sequence: TGTGCCAGCAGCTTAGAAACTGGGTTCGGTCAGCCCCAGCATTTT. The chain carries TRBV11-2 and TRBJ1-5; D ambiguous. With 0 bases removed from V and 6 bases from J, the gap between germline ends came to 12 bases. This CDR3 is 15 amino acids long. CDR1 SGHAT and CDR2 FQNNGV come from the germline V gene. Based on the CDR3 plus reference TRBV11-2 and TRBJ1-5, the full variable domain is EAGVAQSPRYKIIEKRQSVAFWCNPISGHATLYWYQQILGQGPKLLIQFQNNGVVDDSQLPKDRFSAERLKGVDSTLKIQPAKLEDSAVYLCASSLETGFGQPQHFGDGTRLSIL.

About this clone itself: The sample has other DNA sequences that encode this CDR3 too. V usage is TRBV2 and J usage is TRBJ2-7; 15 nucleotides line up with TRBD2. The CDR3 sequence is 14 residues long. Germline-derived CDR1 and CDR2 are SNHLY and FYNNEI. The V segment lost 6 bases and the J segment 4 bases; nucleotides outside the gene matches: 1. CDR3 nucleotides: TGTGCCAGCAGCGGGACTAGCGGGAGGTACGAGCAGTACTTC. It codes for CASSGTSGRYEQYF.

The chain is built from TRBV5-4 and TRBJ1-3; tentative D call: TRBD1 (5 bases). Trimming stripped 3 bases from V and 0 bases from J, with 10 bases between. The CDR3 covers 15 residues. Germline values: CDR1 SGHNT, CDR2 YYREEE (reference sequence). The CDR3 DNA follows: TGTGCCAGCAGCTCGGACACTATCTCTGGAAACACCATATATTTT. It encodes CASSSDTISGNTIYF.

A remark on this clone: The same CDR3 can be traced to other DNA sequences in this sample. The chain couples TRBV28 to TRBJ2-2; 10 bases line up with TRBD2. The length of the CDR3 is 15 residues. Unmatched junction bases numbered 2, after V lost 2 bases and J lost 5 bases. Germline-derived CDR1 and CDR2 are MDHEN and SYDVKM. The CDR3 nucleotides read TGTGCCAGCAGTTTAAGACTAGCGGGTACCGGGGAGCTGTTTTTT. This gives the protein CASSLRLAGTGELFF.

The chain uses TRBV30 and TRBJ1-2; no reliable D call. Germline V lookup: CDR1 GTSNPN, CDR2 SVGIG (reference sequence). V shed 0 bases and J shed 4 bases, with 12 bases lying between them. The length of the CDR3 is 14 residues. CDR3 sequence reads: CAWSVLGQIYGYTF. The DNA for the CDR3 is TGTGCCTGGAGTGTACTCGGCCAAATCTATGGCTACACCTTC.

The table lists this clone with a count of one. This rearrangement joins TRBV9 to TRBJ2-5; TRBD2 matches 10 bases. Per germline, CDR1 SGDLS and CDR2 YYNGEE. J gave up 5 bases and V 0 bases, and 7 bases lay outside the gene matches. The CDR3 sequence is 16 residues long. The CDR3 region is CASSVGSGRALETQYF. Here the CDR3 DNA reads TGTGCCAGCAGCGTAGGGAGCGGGAGGGCCCTCGAGACCCAGTACTTC.

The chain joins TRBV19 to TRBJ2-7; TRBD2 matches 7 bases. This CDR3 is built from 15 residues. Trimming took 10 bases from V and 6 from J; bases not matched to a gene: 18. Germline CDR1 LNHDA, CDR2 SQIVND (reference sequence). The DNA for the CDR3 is TGTGCCACTGGGGGGTCGGCGGGAGCACCCCCCGAGCAGTACTTC. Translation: CATGGSAGAPPEQYF. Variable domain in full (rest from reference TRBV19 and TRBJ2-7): DGGITQSPKYLFRKEGQNVTLSCEQNLNHDAMYWYRQDPGQGLRLIYYSQIVNDFQKGDIAEGYSVSREKKESFPLTVTSAQKNPTAFYLCATGGSAGAPPEQYFGPGTRLTVT.

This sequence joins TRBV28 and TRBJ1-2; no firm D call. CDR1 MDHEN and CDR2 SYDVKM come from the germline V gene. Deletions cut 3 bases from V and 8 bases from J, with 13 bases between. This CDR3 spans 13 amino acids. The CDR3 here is CASSFLVWTGYTF. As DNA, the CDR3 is TGTGCCAGCAGTTTCCTGGTCTGGACCGGCTACACCTTC.

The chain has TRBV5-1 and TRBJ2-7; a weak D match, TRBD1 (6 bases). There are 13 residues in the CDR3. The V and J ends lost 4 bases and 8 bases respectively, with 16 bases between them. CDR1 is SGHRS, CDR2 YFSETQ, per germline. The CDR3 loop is CASSTGTPSQQYF. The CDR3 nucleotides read TGCGCCAGCAGCACCGGGACACCGAGTCAGCAGTACTTC.

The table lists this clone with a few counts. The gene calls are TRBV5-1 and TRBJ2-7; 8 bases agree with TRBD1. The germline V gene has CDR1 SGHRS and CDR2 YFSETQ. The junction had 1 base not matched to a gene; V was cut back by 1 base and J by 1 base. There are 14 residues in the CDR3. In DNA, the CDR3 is TGCGCCAGCAGCTTGCGGACAGGGTCCTACGAGCAGTACTTC. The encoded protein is CASSLRTGSYEQYF.

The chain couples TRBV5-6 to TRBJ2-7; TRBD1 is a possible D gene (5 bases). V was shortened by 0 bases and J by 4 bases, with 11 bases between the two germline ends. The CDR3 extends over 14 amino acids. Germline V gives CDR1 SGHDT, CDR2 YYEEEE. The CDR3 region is CASSLGQGRYEQYF. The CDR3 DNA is TGTGCCAGCAGCTTGGGTCAGGGAAGGTACGAGCAGTACTTC.